Below are 15 T cell receptor beta chains sequenced from a single sample in a study of cytomegalovirus exposure and HLA in healthy donors. Use of 60 Vbeta and 13 Jbeta primers characterized the PCR. Clones were read by immunoSEQ multiplex PCR, and TCRdb kept only the in-frame ones, dropping some. This sample lists 200,000 or so clones; its ten largest clones have around 0.74%. The sequenced material came from PBMCs. These receptors all come from a boy younger than 18 in good health and CMV-seronegative.

V and J are TRBV5-5 and TRBJ1-4, with 7 bases that match TRBD1. V was pared by 3 bases and J by 8 bases, with 4 bases of the junction left unmatched. The CDR3 extends over 13 amino acids. CDR1 is SGHKS, CDR2 YYEKEE, per germline (reference sequence). CDR3 nucleotides: TGTGCCAGCAGCTCGTGGGACAGCGAAAAACTGTTTTTT. This translates into CASSSWDSEKLFF.

This chain's CDR3 is CASSYDSRYTF. The CDR3 coding sequence is TGTGCCAGCAGTTACGACAGTCGCTACACCTTC. The chain is built from TRBV6-6 and TRBJ1-2; the D gene is possibly TRBD1 (5 bases). CDR1 is MNHNY and CDR2 is SVGAGI in the germline V gene (reference sequence). The CDR3 has 11 amino acids. V was shortened by 2 bases and J by 9 bases, with 7 bases between the two germline ends.

The chain combines TRBV5-1 with TRBJ2-5; 7 nucleotides agree with TRBD2. Germline V gives CDR1 SGHRS, CDR2 YFSETQ. V shed 7 bases, J shed 3 bases, and the junction held 12 bases outside the gene matches. This CDR3 contains 15 residues. The CDR3 nucleotides read TGCGCCAGCGGATTTGGAGCGGGATCCGAAGAGACCCAGTACTTC. This translates into CASGFGAGSEETQYF.

The gene calls are TRBV4-1 and TRBJ1-1, with D tentatively TRBD1 (5 bases). V lost 4 bases and J 1 base, leaving 25 bases between the germline ends. Germline assignment: CDR1 MGHRA and CDR2 YSYEKL. This CDR3 is built from 19 residues. This CDR3 is CASSLKWGGSGAGNTEAFF. The CDR3 DNA follows: TGCGCCAGCAGCCTAAAATGGGGCGGCAGCGGAGCGGGGAACACTGAAGCTTTCTTT.

The chain carries TRBV21-1 and TRBJ1-5; the DNA was not used to check the table's D call, TRBD1. TRBV21-1 is listed as a pseudogene. The CDR3 totals 16 residues. The CDR3 is CASSKGNTQGPQPQHF. The CDR3 DNA sequence: TGTGCCAGCAGCAAAGGGAATACCCAGGGTCCTCAGCCCCAGCATTTT.

In the case of this clone: Other DNA variants within this sample encode the same CDR3. The gene calls are TRBV4-3 and TRBJ2-1; 7 positions agree with TRBD1. V dropped 3 bases and J dropped 4; count of bases not matched to a gene: 6. Germline-derived CDR1 and CDR2 are LGHNA and YSLEER. CDR3 length: 15 residues. CDR3 coding DNA: TGCGCCAGCAGCCAGGGGACAGCGGAGTACAATGAGCAGTTCTTC. As protein: CASSQGTAEYNEQFF.

The rearrangement uses TRBV29-1 and TRBJ2-1; D ambiguous. The germline gives CDR1 SQVTM, CDR2 ANQGSEA. CDR3 length: 13 residues. The V end lost 6 bases, the J end lost 0 bases, and 9 bases lay between the germline ends. Here the CDR3 DNA reads TGCAGCGTGACTCGTTCCTCCTACAATGAGCAGTTCTTC. This codes for CSVTRSSYNEQFF.

The chain joins TRBV7-9 to TRBJ1-1; tentatively, D is TRBD1 (6 bases). Germline V CDR1 and CDR2: SEHNR, FQNEAQ (reference sequence). The CDR3 totals 16 residues. The ends were cut back, 2 bases at V and 1 base at J, with 14 bases in the middle. The chain's CDR3 is CASSLSDPRGNTEAFF. CDR3 in DNA: TGTGCCAGCAGCTTAAGTGACCCCAGGGGGAACACTGAAGCTTTCTTT.

The chain uses TRBV5-1 and TRBJ2-5, with 7 bases matching TRBD2. Germline trimming cut 0 bases from V and 3 bases from J; bases unmatched to any gene: 2. Germline CDR1 and CDR2: SGHRS and YFSETQ. The CDR3 runs to 14 residues. The CDR3, as DNA: TGCGCCAGCAGCTTGGGCGCGGGGGAAGAGACCCAGTACTTC. Translation gives CASSLGAGEETQYF.

Here the CDR3 reads CASSLTSSQETQYF. The CDR3 nucleotides are TGCGCCAGCAGCCTAACTAGTTCCCAAGAGACCCAGTACTTC. The chain couples TRBV5-1 to TRBJ2-5; a possible D gene is TRBD2 (5 bases). The V end lost 4 bases, the J end lost 1 base, and 11 bases lay between the germline ends. Germline CDR1 is SGHRS and CDR2 is YFSETQ. The CDR3 consists of 14 residues.

The CDR3 nucleotides read TGTGCCACCAGTCCGGGACTAGCGGGGCCTACCTCCTACGAGCAGTACTTC. Amino acid sequence: CATSPGLAGPTSYEQYF. The V call is TRBV15, the J call TRBJ2-7; 13 nucleotides agree with TRBD2. This CDR3 comprises 17 residues. CDR1 LNHNV and CDR2 YYDKDF come from the germline V gene (reference sequence). V was pared by 6 bases and J by 0 bases, with 8 bases of the junction left unmatched.

This CDR3 reads CASSLRQQETQYF. For the CDR3, the DNA is TGTGCCAGCAGCTTAAGACAACAAGAGACCCAGTACTTC. The chain links TRBV7-3 to TRBJ2-5, with D uncertain. Germline lookup yields CDR1 SGHTA and CDR2 FQGTGA. The CDR3 is 13 amino acids. V dropped 1 base and J dropped 2 bases, with 5 bases sitting between them.

CDR3 sequence reads: CASSSPFRGAQGNTIYF. CDR3 nucleotide sequence: TGTGCCAGCAGCTCACCATTTCGGGGGGCGCAGGGAAACACCATATATTTT. This rearrangement joins TRBV7-8 to TRBJ1-3, with D maybe TRBD1 (6 bases). V dropped 4 bases and J dropped 4 bases, with 20 bases sitting between them. Germline assignment: CDR1 SGHVS and CDR2 FQNEAQ. The CDR3 consists of 17 residues.

The J gene is TRBJ2-7, the V gene TRBV11-3, with TRBD2 matching over 10 bases. Germline V gives CDR1 SGHNT, CDR2 YENEEA. V lost 1 base and J lost 6; bases outside the gene matches: 12. The CDR3 spans 17 residues. The CDR3 nucleotides read TGTGCCAGCAGCTTAGGTGGGCTAGCGGGGGATTCGGGCGAGCAGTACTTC. Translating it yields CASSLGGLAGDSGEQYF.

The J gene is TRBJ1-2, the V gene TRBV9; tentatively, D is TRBD1 (6 bases). The germline CDR1 and CDR2 sequences are SGDLS and YYNGEE. The CDR3 contains 15 residues. The V end was cut by 5 bases, the J end by 6 bases, with 20 bases between. The DNA for the CDR3 is TGTGCCAGCAGTGAAACCCCTGGCAGGGGCGATGGCTACACCTTC. Its protein product is CASSETPGRGDGYTF. Supplemented by reference TRBV9 and TRBJ1-2, the full variable domain reads DSGVTQTPKHLITATGQRVTLRCSPRSGDLSVYWYQQSLDQGLQFLIQYYNGEERAKGNILERFSAQQFPDLHSELNLSSLELGDSALYFCASSETPGRGDGYTFGSGTRLTVV.